The clone carrying this T cell receptor beta chain was detected ten times or more. Antigen unknown. Calling Graves' hyperthyroidism stable meant ophthalmopathy did not progress within 18 months. Disease duration under 2 months; hyperthyroidism patients were aged 18 to 65. This record belongs to a study of T cells in Graves' hyperthyroidism and ophthalmopathy. Study observations and caveats: Model output signaled ophthalmopathy a median 6.5 months ahead of onset.

Researchers amplified the TCR beta CDR3 regions from RNA transcripts. Initially, a first-round RT-PCR of the TCR CDR3 employed the HTBI primer set. TCRdb redid the calling of the multiplex PCR reads with MiXCR, one entry per CDR3 protein. The data hold a few hundred thousand distinct CDR3 sequences, with roughly 15% observed a single time. The V and J ends lost 7 bases and 3 bases respectively, with 10 bases between them. CDR1 MDHEN and CDR2 SYDVKM come from the germline V gene. The CDR3 is 13 residues long. The material sequenced was blood. The clonotype originates from a young woman with Graves' hyperthyroidism. The chain links TRBV28 to TRBJ2-1; D ambiguous. The CDR3 DNA sequence: TGTGCCAGCATCGGAATGGGCTACAATGAGCAGTTCTTC. This gives the protein CASIGMGYNEQFF.